This TCR beta chain was sequenced for a study of blood T cell repertoires in COVID-19. Overall study context: The analysed material was cDNA or gDNA that came from T cells, B-cell-depleted T cells, or PBMCs.

This table comes from immunoSEQ multiplex PCR, and its TCRdb copy is limited to in-frame clones, with some not included. The sample holds about 130,000 clones, around 90% seen once. The V and J ends lost 0 bases and 4 bases, in that order; junction bases with no gene match: 4. Germline V lookup: CDR1 WNHNN, CDR2 SYGVQD (reference sequence). The CDR3 has 16 amino acids. Input material: peripheral blood. This TCR was recovered from a man in his fifties with active COVID-19. The gene calls are TRBV10-1 and TRBJ2-2, with 8 bases that match TRBD2. In nucleotides, the CDR3 is TGCGCCAGCAGTGAGTCGAGCGGGGGTACCACCGGGGAGCTGTTTTTT. This encodes CASSESSGGTTGELFF.